This TCR beta chain was identified during a study of identical twins. The cDNA had a unique molecular identifier and a template-switch universal primer site. Using its own MiXCR run on the 5' RACE reads, TCRdb lists one record per CDR3 protein. The sample yields around 1.7 million distinct CDR3 sequences, roughly a third seen once. The CDR3 runs 14 residues. Per germline, CDR1 ENHRY and CDR2 SYGVKD. Trimming cost V 7 bases and J 3 bases, with 13 bases left between them. This clonotype turned up a few times. Its antigen remains unknown. Broader study findings: The study drew conclusions from cross-sectional statistical analysis, not from following the same donors.

The specimen was cord blood. The chain uses TRBV10-3 and TRBJ1-5; D perhaps matches TRBD1 (6 bases). The TCR comes from a newborn girl in good health. The DNA of the CDR3 is TGTGCCATCAAAGATGGACAGTCCAATCAGCCCCAGCATTTT. Translation gives CAIKDGQSNQPQHF.